This T cell receptor beta chain is drawn from a study of blood T cells in healthy people across ages. Regarding the study as a whole: Using unsorted PBMCs precluded a conclusive naive versus antigen-experienced comparison.

The use of a sample-barcoded 5' primer and a J-beta primer mix characterized a second PCR of about 6 to 12 cycles. TCRdb analysed the 5' RACE reads with MiXCR anew, one entry per CDR3 protein. Among hundreds of thousands of distinct CDR3 sequences listed, roughly 50% were seen once. The sample, about 9.7 milliliters of peripheral blood, was drawn from each donor. Per sample, extraction of total RNA gave at least 5.5 micrograms in every case. This clonotype was seen only a few times. What it binds is not known. The CDR3 length is 15 residues. V shed 1 base and J shed 1 base, with 12 bases lying between them. Germline assignment: CDR1 SGDLS and CDR2 YYNGEE.

The receptor comes from a man in his forties or fifties in good health. The chain is built from TRBV9 and TRBJ2-7, with D tentatively TRBD2 (6 bases). Input material: blood. The CDR3 bases are TGTGCCAGCAGCGTATCGGAGGGGTTTTCCTACGAGCAGTACTTC. It specifies CASSVSEGFSYEQYF.